The sample holds many counts of the clone carrying this T cell receptor (beta chain). CDR1 is ENHRY, CDR2 SYGVKD, per germline. This CDR3 contains 11 residues. Deletions cut 9 bases from V and 1 base from J, with 7 bases between. Preparation of the TCRbeta library used unique molecular identifiers. TCRdb reanalysed the PCR reads using MiXCR and keeps one entry per CDR3 protein. The table includes about half a million distinct CDR3 sequences, under 15% detected once. The sample comes from a study of T-cell reconstitution after alpha-beta-depleted transplantation in children. Material: PBMCs from the stem cell graft donor, obtained from the stem cell graft. V usage is TRBV10-3 and J usage is TRBJ2-7; no clear D gene. The sequence was collected from a human donor who donated a stem cell graft to a child with combined immunodeficiency. CDR3 residues: CAITVSYEQYF. The CDR3 coding sequence is TGTGCCATTACCGTATCCTACGAGCAGTACTTC.